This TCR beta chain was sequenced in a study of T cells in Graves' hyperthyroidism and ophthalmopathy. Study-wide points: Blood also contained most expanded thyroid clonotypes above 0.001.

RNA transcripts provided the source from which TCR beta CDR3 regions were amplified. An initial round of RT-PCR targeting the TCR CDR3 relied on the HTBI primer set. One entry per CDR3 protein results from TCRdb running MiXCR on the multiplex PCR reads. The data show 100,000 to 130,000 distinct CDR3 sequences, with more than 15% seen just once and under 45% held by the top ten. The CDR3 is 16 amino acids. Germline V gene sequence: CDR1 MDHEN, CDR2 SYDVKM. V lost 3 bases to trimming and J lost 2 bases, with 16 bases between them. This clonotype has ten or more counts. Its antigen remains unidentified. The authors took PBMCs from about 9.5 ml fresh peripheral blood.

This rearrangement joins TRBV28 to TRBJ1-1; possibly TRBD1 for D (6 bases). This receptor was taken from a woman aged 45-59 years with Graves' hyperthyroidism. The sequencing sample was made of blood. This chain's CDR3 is CASSFHTGQRNTEAFF. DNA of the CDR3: TGTGCCAGCAGTTTTCATACGGGACAACGAAACACTGAAGCTTTCTTT.